A single sample gave rise to the 4 T cell receptor beta chains below, sequenced in a study of blood T cell repertoires in COVID-19. The method was immunoSEQ multiplex PCR; TCRdb's version includes in-frame clones alone and lacks a portion of them. The sample lists some 290,000 clones; about 86% were seen once. Material for sequencing was peripheral blood. These receptors all stem from a woman aged 25 to 39 with COVID-19, enrolled during active disease.

This chain joins TRBV27 and TRBJ1-1; D is undetermined. The V end was cut by 2 bases, the J end by 1 base, with 8 bases between. Germline CDR1 is MNHEY and CDR2 is SMNVEV (reference sequence). The CDR3 is made up of 14 amino acids. The DNA for the CDR3 is TGTGCCAGCAGTTTACAGTGGCAGAACACTGAAGCTTTCTTT. Residues: CASSLQWQNTEAFF.

This chain uses TRBV27 with TRBJ1-2; D not resolved. Between the trimmed V and J ends, which lost 2 bases and 4 bases, there was a span of 11 bases. CDR1 is MNHEY and CDR2 is SMNVEV in the germline V gene (reference sequence). The CDR3 spans 14 residues. The CDR3 is CASSLGPPLYGYTF. The CDR3, as DNA: TGTGCCAGCAGTTTAGGGCCGCCGCTCTATGGCTACACCTTC.

This chain joins TRBV4-1 and TRBJ2-3; D call uncertain. The CDR3 spans 14 residues. From germline, CDR1 is MGHRA and CDR2 YSYEKL. V dropped 2 bases and J dropped 0 bases, with 6 bases sitting between them. For the CDR3, the DNA is TGCGCCAGCAGCCAATTAGTCAGCACAGATACGCAGTATTTT. It encodes CASSQLVSTDTQYF.

V and J are TRBV11-2 and TRBJ2-7; possibly TRBD1 for D (5 bases). The CDR3 is 14 amino acids. Germline CDR1 reads SGHAT; CDR2 reads FQNNGV. V was shortened by 7 bases and J by 6 bases, with 19 bases between the two germline ends. CDR3 sequence (DNA): TGTGCCAGCAAAAAGGCGGCAGGGCTCCTCGAGCAGTACTTC. Its translation is CASKKAAGLLEQYF.